One sample yielded the 7 T cell receptor beta chains listed below, sequenced in a study of technical replicates of blood from a handful of donors. Some clones are missing from TCRdb's copy, which holds only in-frame ones; the method was immunoSEQ multiplex PCR. The sample lists around 100,000 clones; roughly 94% were seen once. Material for sequencing was T cells isolated from PBMCs. The receptors were sampled from a human donor in good health.

This sequence joins TRBV6-5 and TRBJ1-1, with a tentative D call TRBD1 (5 bases). The V gene's germline CDR1 is MNHEY and CDR2 SVGAGI. CDR3 size: 15 residues. V shed 0 bases and J shed 4 bases, with 12 bases lying between them. The CDR3 is CASSYSLRGSTEAFF. The CDR3 coding sequence is TGTGCCAGCAGTTACTCGCTAAGGGGAAGCACTGAAGCTTTCTTT.

The rearrangement links TRBV29-1 to TRBJ1-1; D possibly corresponds to TRBD1 (6 bases). Germline-derived CDR1 and CDR2 are SQVTM and ANQGSEA. This CDR3 has 13 amino acids. The V end lost 7 bases, the J end lost 4 bases, and 16 bases lay between the germline ends. Here the CDR3 DNA reads TGCAGCGATACACAGGGAGGGAGCACTGAAGCTTTCTTT. Translated: CSDTQGGSTEAFF.

V is TRBV5-1 and J is TRBJ2-2, with D possibly TRBD1 on 6 matching bases. The V end was cut by 1 base, the J end by 5 bases, with 9 bases between. Per germline, CDR1 SGHRS and CDR2 YFSETQ. The CDR3 length is 14 residues. CDR3 protein: CASSLRQATGELFF. The CDR3 DNA follows: TGCGCCAGCAGCTTGAGACAGGCTACCGGGGAGCTGTTTTTT.

The chain joins TRBV6-6 to TRBJ2-3; a possible D gene is TRBD2 (6 bases). Germline CDR1 and CDR2: MNHNY and SVGAGI (reference sequence). Trimming pared 3 bases from V and 1 base from J, leaving 11 bases between. CDR3 length: 15 amino acids. Here the CDR3 DNA reads TGTGCCAGCAGTTATGGAGCGGGCGGCACAGATACGCAGTATTTT. Translating gives CASSYGAGGTDTQYF.

The rearrangement joins TRBV7-3 to TRBJ1-1; TRBD1 is a possible D gene (5 bases). V lost 5 bases to trimming and J lost 7 bases, with 11 bases between them. Germline values: CDR1 SGHTA, CDR2 FQGTGA. The CDR3 totals 12 residues. The CDR3 loop reads CASSPQGGEAFF. The CDR3 DNA reads as TGTGCCAGCAGCCCCCAGGGTGGTGAAGCTTTCTTT.

The rearrangement joins TRBV2 to TRBJ2-3; 7 bases are shared with TRBD2. The CDR3 is 16 residues long. V lost 7 bases and J lost 2; bases outside the gene matches: 12. The germline V gene encodes CDR1 SNHLY and CDR2 FYNNEI. Here the CDR3 DNA reads TGTGCCAGCAATTATCGTAGCGGGCTTCTCACAGATACGCAGTATTTT. Its protein product is CASNYRSGLLTDTQYF.

This chain connects TRBV25-1 to TRBJ1-2; 7 nucleotides match TRBD1. J was trimmed by 4 bases and V by 8 bases; bases with no gene match: 4. The CDR3 has 12 amino acids. Per germline, CDR1 MGHDK and CDR2 SYGVNS. CDR3 DNA: TGTGCCAGCTACAGGGGAGGCTATGGCTACACCTTC. Translating gives CASYRGGYGYTF.